What follows are 15 T cell receptor beta chains derived from one specimen sequenced in a study of OX40 agonist ivuxolimab in advanced cancers. Sequencing was performed with immunoSEQ multiplex PCR; in TCRdb, only in-frame clones are kept and a portion is missing. This table has tens of thousands of clones, around 84% appearing once. Sequenced here: CD4+ or CD8+ T cells sorted from blood, sampled in a trial of the OX40 agonist ivuxolimab. All receptors come from an adult with an advanced solid tumor such as melanoma, head and neck, liver or kidney cancer.

This rearrangement joins TRBV28 to TRBJ1-1; tentative D call: TRBD1 (6 bases). The V and J ends lost 8 bases and 2 bases respectively, with 18 bases between them. Germline V gives CDR1 MDHEN, CDR2 SYDVKM. This CDR3 has 15 amino acids. CDR3 loop: CASQGISQGNTEAFF. The CDR3 bases are TGTGCCAGCCAGGGGATATCACAGGGAAACACTGAAGCTTTCTTT.

The rearrangement links TRBV9 to TRBJ2-3; 9 bases map to TRBD1. This CDR3 is 15 amino acids long. The V gene end was trimmed by 3 bases and the J gene end by 6 bases; junction bases not matched to a gene: 8. The V gene's germline CDR1 is SGDLS and CDR2 YYNGEE. The DNA of the CDR3 is TGTGCCAGCAGCGAAAACACAGGGGGCATGGATACGCAGTATTTT. Amino acid sequence: CASSENTGGMDTQYF. The whole variable domain, remainder taken from reference TRBV9 and TRBJ2-3, is DSGVTQTPKHLITATGQRVTLRCSPRSGDLSVYWYQQSLDQGLQFLIQYYNGEERAKGNILERFSAQQFPDLHSELNLSSLELGDSALYFCASSENTGGMDTQYFGPGTRLTVL.

This clone appeared once. V gene TRBV6-7 combines with J gene TRBJ2-3; D tentatively fits TRBD1 or TRBD2 (6 bases each). TRBV6-7 is flagged as an ORF with uncertain function. Deletions cut 10 bases from V and 6 bases from J, with 20 bases between. This CDR3 has 14 residues. CDR3 amino acids: CAIEEGGIMDTQYF. The DNA for the CDR3 is TGTGCCATCGAAGAGGGGGGCATAATGGATACGCAGTATTTT.

The V call is TRBV5-6, the J call TRBJ1-1; a possible D gene is TRBD1 (6 bases). Germline CDR1 SGHDT, CDR2 YYEEEE. V lost 5 bases, J lost 2 bases, and 10 bases lay in between. This CDR3 spans 13 amino acids. As DNA, the CDR3 is TGTGCCAGCAGGGGTGGGGGCAACACTGAAGCTTTCTTT. Encoded protein: CASRGGGNTEAFF.

This chain links TRBV10-3 with TRBJ2-7; D perhaps matches TRBD1 (6 bases). The V gene lost 2 bases and the J gene lost 3 bases, with 14 bases spanning the gap. Germline CDR1 is ENHRY and CDR2 is SYGVKD. The CDR3 runs 15 residues. The CDR3 nucleotides read TGTGCCATCAGTGAGGTGGACAGAGTCAACTACGAGCAGTACTTC. Its protein is CAISEVDRVNYEQYF.

This chain links TRBV11-2 with TRBJ2-5, with 7 nucleotides matching TRBD1. CDR3 size: 14 residues. Germline V gives CDR1 SGHAT, CDR2 FQNNGV. V lost 5 bases and J lost 2; bases outside the gene matches: 5. The CDR3 region is CASSAQTGQETQYF. In DNA, the CDR3 is TGTGCCAGCAGCGCGCAGACAGGGCAAGAGACCCAGTACTTC.

The chain uses TRBV28 and TRBJ2-3; D not certain. CDR1 and CDR2 (germline): MDHEN, SYDVKM. The CDR3 totals 14 residues. V gave up 8 bases and J gave up 0 bases, with 12 bases separating them. CDR3 sequence reads: CASHSPGSTDTQYF. In DNA, the CDR3 is TGTGCCAGCCATTCCCCGGGTAGCACAGATACGCAGTATTTT.

This clone has a single count. The rearrangement joins TRBV5-1 to TRBJ2-7; 10 bases are a match to TRBD1. Trimming at V came to 2 bases and at J to 2 bases, leaving 1 base not matched to a gene. Per germline, CDR1 SGHRS and CDR2 YFSETQ. The CDR3 totals 14 residues. The CDR3 DNA reads as TGCGCCAGCAGCTTCGGGACAGGGGCCTACGAGCAGTACTTC. It yields the protein CASSFGTGAYEQYF. The variable domain in full, with the rest retrieved from reference TRBV5-1 and TRBJ2-7, is KAGVTQTPRYLIKTRGQQVTLSCSPISGHRSVSWYQQTPGQGLQFLFEYFSETQRNKGNFPGRFSGRQFSNSRSEMNVSTLELGDSALYLCASSFGTGAYEQYFGPGTRLTVT.

Details on this clone: Compared with germline, one end of the junction differs, possibly owing to a read error. The chain employs TRBV5-5 and TRBJ1-5; a weak D match, TRBD1 (5 bases). This CDR3 is 15 amino acids long. CDR1 is SGHKS, CDR2 YYEKEE, per germline (reference sequence). As DNA, the CDR3 is TGTGCCAGCAGCTTGTCAGGGTGGGGAGATCAGCCTCAGCATTTT. Translating it yields CASSLSGWGDQPQHF.

The chain is built from TRBV11-1 and TRBJ1-2, with D unresolved. CDR3 length: 14 residues. V was pared by 5 bases and J by 0 bases, with 10 bases between. The germline V gene has CDR1 SGHAT and CDR2 FQDESV (reference sequence). CDR3 nucleotide sequence: TGTGCCAGCAGCGTAGACGGGACTAACTATGGCTACACCTTC. This sequence encodes CASSVDGTNYGYTF.

The genes are TRBV6-1 and TRBJ2-5, with D perhaps TRBD1 (6 bases). Looked up from germline, CDR1 is MNHNS and CDR2 is SASEGT. The V end was cut by 6 bases, the J end by 7 bases, with 9 bases between. This CDR3 is built from 11 residues. The CDR3 region is CASSLTGTQYF. The CDR3, as DNA: TGTGCCAGCAGCTTGACAGGGACCCAGTACTTC.

The CDR3 is CASSLAQGVYEQYF. CDR3 in DNA: TGTGCCAGCAGCTTAGCACAGGGGGTCTACGAGCAGTACTTC. The V and J genes are TRBV11-2 and TRBJ2-5, with TRBD1 identical over 8 bases. TRBJ2-7 matches the DNA end more closely, so the J call is doubtful. The germline V gene encodes CDR1 SGHAT and CDR2 FQNNGV. There are 14 residues in the CDR3.

This rearrangement joins TRBV29-1 to TRBJ2-3; D is possibly TRBD1 (5 bases). CDR3 size: 14 residues. The germline V gene encodes CDR1 SQVTM and CDR2 ANQGSEA. Trimming left V 6 bases short and J 0 bases short, with 13 bases between. CDR3 in amino acids: CSVAQGTSTDTQYF. The CDR3 DNA reads as TGCAGCGTCGCCCAGGGTACTAGCACAGATACGCAGTATTTT.

This clone was picked up one time. The V gene is TRBV27, the J gene TRBJ2-3; D is uncertain. Per the germline V gene, CDR1 is MNHEY and CDR2 is SMNVEV (reference sequence). The CDR3 totals 13 residues. V lost 3 bases and J 4 bases, leaving 8 bases between the germline ends. CDR3 DNA: TGTGCCAGCAGTTTCAACCAGGCAGATACGCAGTATTTT. Its protein is CASSFNQADTQYF.

V gene TRBV2 combines with J gene TRBJ2-7; 9 positions agree with TRBD1. Germline V gene data show CDR1 as SNHLY and CDR2 as FYNNEI. After removal of 7 bases from V and 0 bases from J, the junction contained 10 bases not matched to a gene. The CDR3 spans 16 residues. The CDR3 nucleotides read TGTGCCAGCATGAAGATAGGGACAGGGTTCTCCTACGAGCAGTACTTC. Translating it yields CASMKIGTGFSYEQYF.